One and the same sample provided the 24 T cell receptor beta chains below, sequenced in a study of CD8 T cells in Susac syndrome. RNA was extracted with the RNeasy kit, and a quantity of roughly 0.5 to 1 ug was reverse transcribed using random hexamers. TCRdb re-derived calls from the immunoSEQ multiplex PCR reads in MiXCR, one entry per CDR3 protein. The table records 150,000 or so distinct CDR3 sequences, about 95% of them present only once. Specimen: CD4+ T cells from PBMCs. Every receptor here comes from a human donor with Susac syndrome.

The chain has TRBV6-5 and TRBJ1-1; D call uncertain. The germline CDR1 and CDR2 sequences are MNHEY and SVGAGI. V was clipped by 7 bases and J by 5 bases, with 14 bases between them. There are 13 residues in the CDR3. CDR3 coding DNA: TGTGCCAGCACTTTGGACTTTGGGACTGAAGCTTTCTTT. This codes for CASTLDFGTEAFF.

CDR3 in amino acids: CASSPTGLGANVLTF. The CDR3 bases are TGTGCCAGCTCACCGACAGGGTTGGGGGCCAACGTCCTGACTTTC. The chain has TRBV18 and TRBJ2-6; 7 bases match TRBD1. V was clipped by 3 bases and J by 4 bases; unmatched bases: 3. Germline loops: CDR1 KGHSH, CDR2 LQKENI. This CDR3 contains 15 residues.

V gene TRBV20-1 combines with J gene TRBJ1-5; D unresolved. Germline V gene sequence: CDR1 DFQATT, CDR2 SNEGSKA (reference sequence). The germline V and J ends were trimmed by 5 bases and 2 bases, with 10 bases remaining between them. This CDR3 is built from 13 residues. CDR3 DNA sequence: TGCAGTGCTGGTGGTAGGGGCAATCAGCCCCAGCATTTT. This gives the protein CSAGGRGNQPQHF.

This chain joins TRBV24-1 and TRBJ2-5; a possible D gene is TRBD2 (5 bases). Per germline, CDR1 KGHDR and CDR2 SFDVKD. CDR3 size: 13 residues. Deletions cut 4 bases from V and 5 bases from J, with 10 bases between. For the CDR3, the DNA is TGTGCCACCAGTGACAGCGGACGGGAGACCCAGTACTTC. Protein sequence: CATSDSGRETQYF.

The chain combines TRBV5-1 with TRBJ2-1; D not certain. CDR3 length equals 13 residues. Germline CDR1 and CDR2: SGHRS and YFSETQ. Trimming stripped 0 bases from V and 8 bases from J, with 9 bases between. For the CDR3, the DNA is TGCGCCAGCAGCTTGGACAGTCCGGATGAGCAGTTCTTC. Its translation: CASSLDSPDEQFF. Together with reference TRBV5-1 and TRBJ2-1, the CDR3 gives the full variable domain: KAGVTQTPRYLIKTRGQQVTLSCSPISGHRSVSWYQQTPGQGLQFLFEYFSETQRNKGNFPGRFSGRQFSNSRSEMNVSTLELGDSALYLCASSLDSPDEQFFGPGTRLTVL.

CDR3 DNA: TGTGCCAGCAGCCAAGGGGGGGCCGGGAGGCCGACCGCTTTCTTT. Translating it yields CASSQGGAGRPTAFF. The V call is TRBV14, the J call TRBJ1-1, with D perhaps matching TRBD1 (6 bases). V was shortened by 1 base and J by 11 bases, with 20 bases between the two germline ends. The germline CDR1 and CDR2 sequences are SGHDN and FVKESK. CDR3 size: 15 residues.

The gene calls are TRBV6-4 and TRBJ1-1, with D hard to call. The CDR3 has 13 amino acids. Germline CDR1 and CDR2: MRHNA and SNTAGT. V was cut by 5 bases and J by 5 bases, with 12 bases left in between. This CDR3 is CASSLSLQTEAFF. CDR3 sequence (DNA): TGTGCCAGCAGTCTCAGTCTACAGACTGAAGCTTTCTTT.

The rearrangement uses TRBV3-1 and TRBJ1-2, with D tentatively TRBD1 (5 bases). There are 13 residues in the CDR3. Germline V gene sequence: CDR1 LGHDT, CDR2 YNNKEL (reference sequence). V lost 4 bases and J lost 5, with 11 bases in between. The CDR3 nucleotides read TGTGCCAGCAGCCCGCAGGGATGGTATGGCTACACCTTC. Encoded protein: CASSPQGWYGYTF.

About this clonotype: A junction end diverges from the germline sequence, so it may reflect a read error. J is TRBJ1-2 and V is TRBV14; no firm D call. This CDR3 contains 13 residues. Per the germline V gene, CDR1 is SGHDN and CDR2 is FVKESK. In DNA form, the CDR3 reads TGTGCCAGCAGTCAAGTAGTCACCGTTGGCTACACCTTC. This sequence encodes CASSQVVTVGYTF.

The CDR3 protein is CASSPAGAGNTIYF. The CDR3, as DNA: TGTGCCAGCTCACCAGCGGGGGCAGGAAACACCATATATTTT. The gene calls are TRBV18 and TRBJ1-3; the D gene is possibly TRBD1 (6 bases). In germline, CDR1 is KGHSH, CDR2 LQKENI. V gave up 2 bases and J gave up 4 bases, with 9 bases separating them. CDR3 length: 14 amino acids.

The chain joins TRBV6-5 to TRBJ2-1, with 7 bases fitting TRBD2. There are 14 residues in the CDR3. The V gene's germline CDR1 is MNHEY and CDR2 SVGAGI. Trimming at V came to 2 bases and at J to 5 bases, leaving 3 bases not matched to a gene. For the CDR3, the DNA is TGTGCCAGCAGTTACCGGGGGGTTGACAATGAGCAGTTCTTC. It encodes CASSYRGVDNEQFF.

V is TRBV4-1 and J is TRBJ1-1, with a tentative D call TRBD1 (5 bases). Deletions cut 3 bases from V and 10 bases from J, with 15 bases between. The CDR3 is 13 amino acids. In germline, CDR1 is MGHRA, CDR2 YSYEKL. CDR3 region: CASSQEGLRGAFF. The CDR3 nucleotides read TGCGCCAGCAGCCAGGAGGGGTTGCGGGGAGCTTTCTTT.

The chain has TRBV25-1 and TRBJ1-6; D perhaps matches TRBD1 (6 bases). Germline CDR1 reads MGHDK; CDR2 reads SYGVNS. The ends were cut back, 1 base at V and 7 bases at J, with 17 bases in the middle. This CDR3 comprises 17 residues. The CDR3 is CASSEWIQGEGNSPLHF. CDR3 DNA: TGTGCCAGCAGTGAATGGATACAGGGAGAGGGAAATTCACCCCTCCACTTT.

The chain links TRBV20-1 to TRBJ2-7; 7 bases fit TRBD2. J gave up 5 bases and V 0 bases, and 10 bases lay outside the gene matches. This CDR3 spans 15 amino acids. The V gene's germline CDR1 is DFQATT and CDR2 SNEGSKA (reference sequence). In DNA form, the CDR3 reads TGCAGTGCTAGAGATATGAGGGGACTAAGCGACGAGCAGTACTTC. Residues: CSARDMRGLSDEQYF.

This chain uses TRBV21-1 with TRBJ2-1; the table's D call of TRBD2 was not tested on the DNA. TRBV21-1 is marked as a pseudogene. The CDR3 totals 14 residues. This CDR3 is CASSKREVRDEQFF. The CDR3 DNA sequence: TGTGCCAGCAGCAAAAGGGAGGTGCGCGATGAGCAGTTCTTC.

The chain is built from TRBV3-1 and TRBJ1-5; 7 nucleotides match TRBD1. The V segment lost 6 bases and the J segment 5 bases; nucleotides outside the gene matches: 7. The germline gives CDR1 LGHDT, CDR2 YNNKEL (reference sequence). The CDR3 is 14 residues long. The CDR3 nucleotides are TGTGCCAGCAGTACTGACAGGGTAGATCAGCCCCAGCATTTT. Its protein product is CASSTDRVDQPQHF.

The chain uses TRBV6-4 and TRBJ2-1; D remains unclear. Trimming removed 6 bases at V and 15 bases at J, with 18 bases between. CDR3 length: 12 residues. The germline gives CDR1 MRHNA, CDR2 SNTAGT. In nucleotides, the CDR3 is TGTGCCAGCAGGGCGAACAGCTACTTTTCGTTCTTC. Translating it yields CASRANSYFSFF.

The rearrangement links TRBV7-2 to TRBJ2-2; possibly TRBD1 for D (5 bases). Germline V lookup: CDR1 SGHTA, CDR2 FQGNSA. There are 15 residues in the CDR3. V lost 1 base and J 5 bases, leaving 11 bases between the germline ends. This chain's CDR3 is CASSLVTGATGELFF. The CDR3 bases are TGTGCCAGCAGCTTAGTTACAGGAGCAACCGGGGAGCTGTTTTTT.

V and J are TRBV12-3 or TRBV12-4 and TRBJ2-7; TRBD1 or TRBD2 may be the D gene (5 bases each). CDR3 length equals 12 residues. The V gene lost 6 bases and the J gene lost 5 bases, with 11 bases spanning the gap. CDR3: CASSLGDHEQYF. As DNA, the CDR3 is TGTGCCAGCAGCTTGGGGGATCACGAGCAGTACTTC.

This rearrangement joins TRBV7-9 to TRBJ1-2; 7 positions match TRBD1. The CDR3 covers 14 residues. Germline V lookup: CDR1 SEHNR, CDR2 FQNEAQ (reference sequence). V was pared by 0 bases and J by 8 bases, with 6 bases of the junction left unmatched. This CDR3 is CASSLAGGVDGYTF. CDR3 bases: TGTGCCAGCAGCTTAGCAGGGGGCGTAGACGGCTACACCTTC.

The V call is TRBV11-3, the J call TRBJ2-1; 8 nucleotides match TRBD2. This CDR3 comprises 13 residues. After removal of 1 base from V and 8 bases from J, the junction contained 1 base not matched to a gene. Looked up from germline, CDR1 is SGHNT and CDR2 is YENEEA. This chain's CDR3 is CASSLAGGDEQFF. In nucleotides, the CDR3 is TGTGCCAGCAGCTTAGCGGGGGGGGATGAGCAGTTCTTC.

The chain is built from TRBV20-1 and TRBJ2-5; D call uncertain. The CDR3 runs 10 residues. With 4 bases removed from V and 5 bases from J, the gap between germline ends came to 5 bases. Germline V gene lookup returns CDR1 DFQATT and CDR2 SNEGSKA (reference sequence). The CDR3 bases are TGCAGTGCTATATGGGAGACCCAGTACTTC. It is translated as CSAIWETQYF.

This chain uses TRBV29-1 with TRBJ1-1; the match to TRBD1 covers 7 bases. Germline loops: CDR1 SQVTM, CDR2 ANQGSEA. This CDR3 contains 12 residues. The V gene end was trimmed by 7 bases and the J gene end by 1 base; junction bases not matched to a gene: 3. The CDR3 here is CSAGGGNTEAFF. DNA of the CDR3: TGCAGCGCAGGGGGGGGGAACACTGAAGCTTTCTTT. Drawing the rest from reference TRBV29-1 and TRBJ1-1, the complete variable domain is SAVISQKPSRDICQRGTSLTIQCQVDSQVTMMFWYRQQPGQSLTLIATANQGSEATYESGFVIDKFPISRPNLTFSTLTVSNMSPEDSSIYLCSAGGGNTEAFFGQGTRLTVV.

The chain carries TRBV9 and TRBJ1-2; D might be TRBD1 (5 bases). This CDR3 region has 14 residues. V was cut by 4 bases and J by 3 bases, with 13 bases left in between. Per germline, CDR1 SGDLS and CDR2 YYNGEE. This CDR3 reads CASSPGGSDYGYTF. The DNA for the CDR3 is TGTGCCAGCAGCCCCGGGGGGAGCGACTATGGCTACACCTTC.